Listed here are 20 T cell receptor beta chains from one sample, sequenced in a study of cytomegalovirus exposure and HLA in healthy donors. The PCR ran on 60 Vbeta and 13 Jbeta primers. The method was immunoSEQ multiplex PCR; TCRdb's version includes in-frame clones alone and lacks a portion of them. The sample consists of some 120,000 clones, around 75% of them appearing once. Sequencing used PBMCs. These receptors originate from a young woman in good health and CMV-seronegative.

V usage is TRBV6-6 and J usage is TRBJ2-3; 7 bases are shared with TRBD2. Per germline, CDR1 MNHNY and CDR2 SVGAGI (reference sequence). The CDR3 covers 15 residues. J gave up 2 bases and V 2 bases, and 4 bases lay outside the gene matches. The CDR3: CASSYRAGLTDTQYF. The CDR3 coding sequence is TGTGCCAGCAGTTACCGAGCGGGGCTCACAGATACGCAGTATTTT.

This clone was recorded once. The chain couples TRBV28 to TRBJ1-2, with a tentative D call TRBD1 (6 bases). The ends were cut back, 3 bases at V and 4 bases at J, with 9 bases in the middle. The CDR3 consists of 13 residues. The germline V gene has CDR1 MDHEN and CDR2 SYDVKM. The CDR3 DNA reads as TGTGCCAGCAGTTTCTCAGGGGTCTATGGCTACACCTTC. Protein sequence: CASSFSGVYGYTF.

This clone was recorded only once. The chain combines TRBV12-5 with TRBJ2-5; TRBD2 agrees at 14 bases. The CDR3 runs 18 residues. Germline trimming cut 4 bases from V and 0 bases from J; bases unmatched to any gene: 7. Germline CDR1 is LGHNT and CDR2 is FRNRAP. The CDR3 nucleotides read TGTGCTAGTGGTTCCGGACTAGCGGGGGGCCCGTACCAAGAGACCCAGTACTTC. Translating it yields CASGSGLAGGPYQETQYF. The full variable domain, rest sourced from reference TRBV12-5 and TRBJ2-5, is DARVTQTPRHKVTEMGQEVTMRCQPILGHNTVFWYRQTMMQGLELLAYFRNRAPLDDSGMPKDRFSAEMPDATLATLKIQPSEPRDSAVYFCASGSGLAGGPYQETQYFGPGTRLLVL.

The rearrangement links TRBV15 to TRBJ1-4; no definite D call. This CDR3 is 14 amino acids long. V was shortened by 3 bases and J by 5 bases, with 10 bases between the two germline ends. Germline-derived CDR1 and CDR2 are LNHNV and YYDKDF (reference sequence). CDR3 DNA: TGTGCCACCAGCAGGGGCCAGTTCAATGAAAAACTGTTTTTT. Translated: CATSRGQFNEKLFF.

This chain joins TRBV2 and TRBJ1-6; D ambiguous. The CDR3 runs 13 residues. Per germline, CDR1 SNHLY and CDR2 FYNNEI. Trimming cost V 10 bases and J 10 bases, with 17 bases left between them. This CDR3 reads CANGAQGESPLHF. The DNA of the CDR3 is TGTGCCAACGGAGCACAAGGAGAGTCACCCCTCCACTTT.

The chain joins TRBV5-1 to TRBJ2-2, with D perhaps TRBD1 (6 bases). The ends were cut back, 2 bases at V and 4 bases at J, with 12 bases in the middle. The germline V gene encodes CDR1 SGHRS and CDR2 YFSETQ. The CDR3 has 15 residues. Written as DNA, the CDR3 is TGCGCCAGCAGCTTCAGGGGTGTTAGCACCGGGGAGCTGTTTTTT. Translated, it gives CASSFRGVSTGELFF. Complete variable domain (other parts from reference TRBV5-1 and TRBJ2-2): KAGVTQTPRYLIKTRGQQVTLSCSPISGHRSVSWYQQTPGQGLQFLFEYFSETQRNKGNFPGRFSGRQFSNSRSEMNVSTLELGDSALYLCASSFRGVSTGELFFGEGSRLTVL.

The table lists this clone with a count of one. This chain uses TRBV5-8 with TRBJ1-6; possibly TRBD1 for D (6 bases). Germline CDR1 SGHTS, CDR2 YDEGEE. V was shortened by 2 bases and J by 7 bases, with 25 bases between the two germline ends. CDR3 size: 19 residues. This CDR3 is CASSLSYSLFDRRNSPLHF. CDR3 coding DNA: TGTGCCAGCAGCTTAAGTTATTCGCTGTTTGACAGGAGAAATTCACCCCTCCACTTT. Based on the CDR3 plus reference TRBV5-8 and TRBJ1-6, the full variable domain is EAGVTQSPTHLIKTRGQQATLRCSPISGHTSVYWYQQALGLGLQFLLWYDEGEERNRGNFPPRFSGRQFPNYSSELNVNALELEDSALYLCASSLSYSLFDRRNSPLHFGNGTRLTVT.

The V gene is TRBV15, the J gene TRBJ1-4; 9 bases align to TRBD1. J lost 5 bases, V lost 2 bases, and 3 bases had no gene match. The CDR3 is 15 residues long. Germline CDR1 LNHNV, CDR2 YYDKDF (reference sequence). The chain's CDR3 is CATSRSGTGNEKLFF. CDR3 DNA: TGTGCCACCAGCAGATCCGGGACAGGGAATGAAAAACTGTTTTTT.

The CDR3 DNA sequence: TGCAGCGTTCTCGTGGGGCAAGGTGGCTACACCTTC. This sequence encodes CSVLVGQGGYTF. The rearrangement links TRBV29-1 to TRBJ1-2, with D perhaps TRBD1 (5 bases). Germline CDR1 and CDR2: SQVTM and ANQGSEA. The V end was cut by 5 bases, the J end by 7 bases, with 14 bases between. This CDR3 contains 12 residues.

The CDR3 protein is CASSEVDSGSSYEQYF. CDR3 sequence (DNA): TGTGCCAGCAGTGAAGTTGACAGCGGGAGCTCCTACGAGCAGTACTTC. The rearrangement joins TRBV6-1 to TRBJ2-7; 8 bases map to TRBD2. With V trimmed by 1 base and J by 0 bases, 5 bases remained unmatched. Germline V gives CDR1 MNHNS, CDR2 SASEGT. The CDR3 sequence is 16 residues long.

With regard to this clone: Mismatch with germline at one junction end may stem from a read error. CDR3 DNA sequence: TGTGCTAGCAGCCGGGACTTCAGCTCTGGAAACACCATATATTTT. The encoded protein is CASSRDFSSGNTIYF. The chain uses TRBV7-7 and TRBJ1-3; TRBD1 is a possible D gene (5 bases). Germline V gene sequence: CDR1 SSHAT, CDR2 FNYEAQ (reference sequence). The length of the CDR3 is 15 residues.

The rearrangement links TRBV30 to TRBJ1-1; D uncertain. Trimming left V 4 bases short and J 0 bases short, with 18 bases between. The CDR3 runs 16 residues. Germline loops: CDR1 GTSNPN, CDR2 SVGIG (reference sequence). The DNA of the CDR3 is TGTGCCTGGAACGCGGCAGCAGCTCCCATGAACACTGAAGCTTTCTTT. Protein sequence: CAWNAAAAPMNTEAFF.

The chain is built from TRBV6-1 and TRBJ1-2; 8 bases fit TRBD1. The V gene end was trimmed by 0 bases and the J gene end by 6 bases; junction bases not matched to a gene: 9. The CDR3 has 16 amino acids. Germline assignment: CDR1 MNHNS and CDR2 SASEGT. CDR3 protein: CASSEAEGQGGNGYTF. The DNA for the CDR3 is TGTGCCAGCAGTGAAGCGGAAGGACAGGGTGGAAATGGCTACACCTTC.

The rearrangement uses TRBV11-2 and TRBJ2-3; D gene uncertain. Trimming took off 6 bases at V and 11 bases at J, with 15 bases between the two ends. This CDR3 has 12 amino acids. Germline V gene sequence: CDR1 SGHAT, CDR2 FQNNGV. The CDR3, as DNA: TGTGCCAGCAGTCTAGTGTTTCCATGGCAGTATTTT. Encoded protein: CASSLVFPWQYF. Full variable domain (remainder filled in from reference TRBV11-2 and TRBJ2-3): EAGVAQSPRYKIIEKRQSVAFWCNPISGHATLYWYQQILGQGPKLLIQFQNNGVVDDSQLPKDRFSAERLKGVDSTLKIQPAKLEDSAVYLCASSLVFPWQYFGPGTRLTVL.

The gene calls are TRBV7-2 and TRBJ2-5; the D is unclear. V was pared by 0 bases and J by 4 bases, with 3 bases between. This CDR3 is built from 12 residues. CDR1 and CDR2 from the germline V gene are SGHTA and FQGNSA. The CDR3 sequence is CASSLARETQYF. The CDR3 DNA reads TGTGCCAGCAGCTTAGCCCGAGAGACCCAGTACTTC.

The CDR3 nucleotides read TGTGCCTGGAGGGAGGTCGGAGGGACCCAGTACTTC. As protein: CAWREVGGTQYF. This chain joins TRBV30 and TRBJ2-5, with D possibly TRBD2 on 5 matching bases. This CDR3 has 12 amino acids. The V gene lost 3 bases and the J gene lost 7 bases, with 12 bases spanning the gap. CDR1 is GTSNPN and CDR2 is SVGIG in the germline V gene (reference sequence).

The CDR3 spells CASKGGGYTF. The CDR3 DNA reads as TGTGCCAGTAAAGGAGGCGGCTACACCTTC. The rearrangement links TRBV19 to TRBJ1-2; no firm D call. This CDR3 contains 10 residues. CDR1 LNHDA and CDR2 SQIVND come from the germline V gene (reference sequence). V dropped 7 bases and J dropped 8 bases, with 8 bases sitting between them. Filled out from reference TRBV19 and TRBJ1-2, the complete variable domain reads DGGITQSPKYLFRKEGQNVTLSCEQNLNHDAMYWYRQDPGQGLRLIYYSQIVNDFQKGDIAEGYSVSREKKESFPLTVTSAQKNPTAFYLCASKGGGYTFGSGTRLTVV.

This clone was detected a few times. The CDR3, as DNA: TGTGCCAGCAGCCCTGGCTCTAGACACACCGGGGAGCTGTTTTTT. Amino acids: CASSPGSRHTGELFF. This sequence joins TRBV9 and TRBJ2-2, with D hard to call. This CDR3 has 15 amino acids. Germline-derived CDR1 and CDR2 are SGDLS and YYNGEE. Trimming shortened V by 4 bases and J by 3 bases, and 13 bases separated the two germline ends.

The CDR3: CATSIGQGPSEQYF. The CDR3 nucleotides are TGTGCCACCAGTATTGGACAGGGCCCTTCCGAGCAGTACTTC. The chain joins TRBV7-6 to TRBJ2-7; 8 positions agree with TRBD1. CDR1 is SGHVS and CDR2 is FNYEAQ in the germline V gene. The CDR3 covers 14 residues. V was clipped by 10 bases and J by 6 bases; unmatched bases: 14.

This clone was counted only a few times. The CDR3 coding sequence is TGTGCCAGCAGCCCTAGACAGGGGGAAATTTATGGCTACACCTTC. Its translation: CASSPRQGEIYGYTF. The chain has TRBV7-6 and TRBJ1-2; 9 bases agree with TRBD1. The CDR3 runs to 15 residues. V shed 5 bases and J 5 bases; nucleotides not matched to a gene: 9. Per the germline V gene, CDR1 is SGHVS and CDR2 is FNYEAQ.